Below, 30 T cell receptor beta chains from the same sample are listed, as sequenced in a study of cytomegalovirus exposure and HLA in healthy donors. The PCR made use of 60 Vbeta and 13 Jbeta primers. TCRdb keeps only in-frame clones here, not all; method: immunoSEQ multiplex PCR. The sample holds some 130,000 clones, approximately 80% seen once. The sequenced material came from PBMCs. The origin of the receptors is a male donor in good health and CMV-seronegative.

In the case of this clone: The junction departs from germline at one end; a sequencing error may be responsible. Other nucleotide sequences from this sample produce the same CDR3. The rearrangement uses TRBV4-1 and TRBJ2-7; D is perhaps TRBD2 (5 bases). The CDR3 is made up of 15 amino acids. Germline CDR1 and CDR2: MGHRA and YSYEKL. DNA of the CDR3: TGTGCCAGCAGCCAAGAATCGGGGAGCTCCTACGAGCAGTACTTC. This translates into CASSQESGSSYEQYF.

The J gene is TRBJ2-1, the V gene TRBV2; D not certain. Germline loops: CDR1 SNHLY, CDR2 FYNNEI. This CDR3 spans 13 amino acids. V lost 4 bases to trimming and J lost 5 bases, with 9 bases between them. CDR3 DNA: TGTGCCAGCAGTGGCCTCCGCGACAATGAGCAGTTCTTC. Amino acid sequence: CASSGLRDNEQFF.

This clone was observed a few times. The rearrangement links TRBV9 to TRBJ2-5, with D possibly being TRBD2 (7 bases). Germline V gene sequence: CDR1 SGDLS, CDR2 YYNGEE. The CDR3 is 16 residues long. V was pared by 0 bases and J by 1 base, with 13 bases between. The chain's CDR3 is CASSVDGGGGQETQYF. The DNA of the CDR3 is TGTGCCAGCAGCGTAGACGGGGGAGGGGGCCAAGAGACCCAGTACTTC.

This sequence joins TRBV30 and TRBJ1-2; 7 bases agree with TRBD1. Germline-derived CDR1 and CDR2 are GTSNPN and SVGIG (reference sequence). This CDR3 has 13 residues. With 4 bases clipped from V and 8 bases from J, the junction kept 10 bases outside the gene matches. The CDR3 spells CAWTLDRDKGYTF. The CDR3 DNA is TGTGCCTGGACTCTCGACAGGGATAAAGGCTACACCTTC.

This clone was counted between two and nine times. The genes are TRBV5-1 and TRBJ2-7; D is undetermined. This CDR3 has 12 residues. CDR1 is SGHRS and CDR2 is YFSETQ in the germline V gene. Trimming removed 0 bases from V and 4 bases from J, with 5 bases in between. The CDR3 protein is CASSLVSYEQYF. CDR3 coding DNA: TGCGCCAGCAGCTTGGTATCGTACGAGCAGTACTTC. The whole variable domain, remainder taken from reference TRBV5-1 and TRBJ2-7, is KAGVTQTPRYLIKTRGQQVTLSCSPISGHRSVSWYQQTPGQGLQFLFEYFSETQRNKGNFPGRFSGRQFSNSRSEMNVSTLELGDSALYLCASSLVSYEQYFGPGTRLTVT.

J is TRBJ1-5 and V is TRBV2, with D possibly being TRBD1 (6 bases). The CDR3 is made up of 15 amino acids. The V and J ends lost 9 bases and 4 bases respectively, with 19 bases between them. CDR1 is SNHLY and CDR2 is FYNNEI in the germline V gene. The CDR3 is CASRGGRANNQPQHF. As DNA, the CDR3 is TGTGCCAGTAGGGGGGGGAGGGCAAATAATCAGCCCCAGCATTTT.

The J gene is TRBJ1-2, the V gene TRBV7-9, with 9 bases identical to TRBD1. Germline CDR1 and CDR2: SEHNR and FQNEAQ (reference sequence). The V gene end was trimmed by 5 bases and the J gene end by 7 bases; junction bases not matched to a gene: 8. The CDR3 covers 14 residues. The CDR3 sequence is CASSPPGQGPGYTF. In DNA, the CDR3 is TGTGCCAGCAGCCCACCCGGACAGGGGCCTGGCTACACCTTC.

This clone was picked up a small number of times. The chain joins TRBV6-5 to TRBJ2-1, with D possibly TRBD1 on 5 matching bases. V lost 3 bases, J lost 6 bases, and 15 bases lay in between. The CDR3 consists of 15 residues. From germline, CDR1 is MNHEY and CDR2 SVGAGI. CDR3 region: CASSYSDLGANEQFF. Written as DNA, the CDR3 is TGTGCCAGCAGTTATTCGGACCTTGGGGCCAATGAGCAGTTCTTC.

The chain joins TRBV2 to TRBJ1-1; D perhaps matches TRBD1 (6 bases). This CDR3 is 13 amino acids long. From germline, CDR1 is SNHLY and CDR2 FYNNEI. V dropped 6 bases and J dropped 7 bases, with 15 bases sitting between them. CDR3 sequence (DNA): TGTGCCAGCAGCATCGGGCAGGGGCGTGAAGCTTTCTTT. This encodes CASSIGQGREAFF.

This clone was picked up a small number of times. As DNA, the CDR3 is TGTGCCATCAGTGAGTCAGGCGGGATCGGCAATGAGCAGTTCTTC. Encoded protein: CAISESGGIGNEQFF. The chain links TRBV10-3 to TRBJ2-1, with D possibly being TRBD2 (6 bases). CDR1 is ENHRY, CDR2 SYGVKD, per germline. The V and J ends lost 0 bases and 6 bases respectively, with 12 bases between them. The CDR3 is 15 amino acids.

CDR3 sequence (DNA): TGTGCCAGCAGTCCACTAGCGGGAGGCTACAATGAGCAGTTCTTC. Translated: CASSPLAGGYNEQFF. The chain recombines TRBV6-5 with TRBJ2-1; 12 nucleotides match TRBD2. Germline CDR1 and CDR2: MNHEY and SVGAGI. The CDR3 runs to 15 residues. Trimming took 5 bases from V and 3 from J; bases not matched to a gene: 2.

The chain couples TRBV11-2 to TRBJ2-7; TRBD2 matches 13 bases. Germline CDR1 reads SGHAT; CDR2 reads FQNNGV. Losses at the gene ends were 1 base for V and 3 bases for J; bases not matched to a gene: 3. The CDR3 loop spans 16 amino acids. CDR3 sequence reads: CASSLGTSGRIYEQYF. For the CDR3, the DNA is TGTGCCAGCAGCTTAGGGACTAGCGGGAGAATCTACGAGCAGTACTTC.

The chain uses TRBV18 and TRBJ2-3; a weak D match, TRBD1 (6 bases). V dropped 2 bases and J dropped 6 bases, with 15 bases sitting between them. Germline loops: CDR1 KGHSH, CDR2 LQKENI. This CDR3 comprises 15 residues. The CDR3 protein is CASSPRDTPWDTQYF. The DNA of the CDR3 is TGTGCCAGCTCACCAAGGGACACACCCTGGGATACGCAGTATTTT. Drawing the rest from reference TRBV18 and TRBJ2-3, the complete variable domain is NAGVMQNPRHLVRRRGQEARLRCSPMKGHSHVYWYRQLPEEGLKFMVYLQKENIIDESGMPKERFSAEFPKEGPSILRIQQVVRGDSAAYFCASSPRDTPWDTQYFGPGTRLTVL.

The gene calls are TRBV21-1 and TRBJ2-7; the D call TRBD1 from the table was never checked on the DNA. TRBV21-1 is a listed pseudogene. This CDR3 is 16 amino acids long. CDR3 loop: CASSKGRTGSSYEQYF. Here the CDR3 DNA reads TGTGCCAGCAGCAAAGGGCGGACAGGGAGCTCCTACGAGCAGTACTTC.

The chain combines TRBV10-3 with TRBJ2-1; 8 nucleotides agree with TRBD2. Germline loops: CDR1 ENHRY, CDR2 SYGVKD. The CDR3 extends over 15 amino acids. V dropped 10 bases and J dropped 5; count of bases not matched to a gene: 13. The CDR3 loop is CATGTAGGPNNEQFF. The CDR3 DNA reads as TGTGCCACCGGGACCGCGGGGGGACCCAACAATGAGCAGTTCTTC.

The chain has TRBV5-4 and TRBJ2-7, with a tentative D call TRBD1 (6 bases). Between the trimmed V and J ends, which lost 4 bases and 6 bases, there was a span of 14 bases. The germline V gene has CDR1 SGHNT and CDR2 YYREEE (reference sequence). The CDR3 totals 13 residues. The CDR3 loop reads CASSRQALSEQYF. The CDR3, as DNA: TGTGCCAGCAGCCGACAGGCCCTGAGCGAGCAGTACTTC.

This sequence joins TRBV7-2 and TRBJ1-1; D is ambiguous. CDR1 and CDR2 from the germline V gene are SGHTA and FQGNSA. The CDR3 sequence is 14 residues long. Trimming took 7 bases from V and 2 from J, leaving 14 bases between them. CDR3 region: CASNNLRRNTEAFF. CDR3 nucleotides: TGTGCCAGCAACAACCTGAGGAGAAACACTGAAGCTTTCTTT.

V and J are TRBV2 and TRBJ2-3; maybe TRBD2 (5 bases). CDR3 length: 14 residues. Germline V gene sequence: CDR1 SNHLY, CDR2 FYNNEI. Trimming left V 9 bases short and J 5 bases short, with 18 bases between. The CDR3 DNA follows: TGTGCCAGAAACGGACTCACGACGCGAGATACGCAGTATTTT. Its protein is CARNGLTTRDTQYF. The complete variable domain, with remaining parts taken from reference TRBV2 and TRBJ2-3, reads EPEVTQTPSHQVTQMGQEVILRCVPISNHLYFYWYRQILGQKVEFLVSFYNNEISEKSEIFDDQFSVERPDGSNFTLKIRSTKLEDSAMYFCARNGLTTRDTQYFGPGTRLTVL.

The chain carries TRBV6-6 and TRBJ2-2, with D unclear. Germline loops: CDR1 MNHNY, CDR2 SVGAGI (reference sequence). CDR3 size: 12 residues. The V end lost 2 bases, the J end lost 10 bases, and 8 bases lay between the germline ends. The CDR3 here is CASSYPEKELFF. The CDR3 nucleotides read TGTGCCAGCAGTTACCCCGAGAAGGAGCTGTTTTTT.

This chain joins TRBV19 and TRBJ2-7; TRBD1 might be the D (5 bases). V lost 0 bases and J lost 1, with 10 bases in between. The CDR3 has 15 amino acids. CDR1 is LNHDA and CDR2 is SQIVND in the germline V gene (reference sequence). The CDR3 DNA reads TGTGCCAGTAGTATAGAGGTTGGACATTCCTACGAGCAGTACTTC. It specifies CASSIEVGHSYEQYF.

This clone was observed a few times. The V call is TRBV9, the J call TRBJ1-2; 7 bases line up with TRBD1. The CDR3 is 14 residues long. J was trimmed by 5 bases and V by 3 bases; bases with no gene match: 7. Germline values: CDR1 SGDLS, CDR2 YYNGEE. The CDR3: CASSEGDSSYGYTF. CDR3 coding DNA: TGTGCCAGCAGCGAGGGGGACAGTTCGTATGGCTACACCTTC.

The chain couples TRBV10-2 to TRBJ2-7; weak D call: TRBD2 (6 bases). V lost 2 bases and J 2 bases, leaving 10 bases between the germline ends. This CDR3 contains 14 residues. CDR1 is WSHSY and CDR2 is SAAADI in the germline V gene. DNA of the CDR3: TGCGCCAGCAGTGAGAGGAGGGGCCCCTACGAGCAGTACTTC. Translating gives CASSERRGPYEQYF.

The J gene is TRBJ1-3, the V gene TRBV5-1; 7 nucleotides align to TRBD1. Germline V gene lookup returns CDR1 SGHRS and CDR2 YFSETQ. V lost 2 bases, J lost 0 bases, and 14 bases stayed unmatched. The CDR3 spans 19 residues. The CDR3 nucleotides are TGCGCCAGCAGCTTTGGTAGCCCGCAGGGGGGCCTCTCTGGAAACACCATATATTTT. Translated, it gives CASSFGSPQGGLSGNTIYF.

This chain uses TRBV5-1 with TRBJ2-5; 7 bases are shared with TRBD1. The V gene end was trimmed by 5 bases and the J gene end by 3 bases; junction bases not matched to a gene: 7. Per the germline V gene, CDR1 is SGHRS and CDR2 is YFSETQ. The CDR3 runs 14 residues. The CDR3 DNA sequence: TGCGCCAGCAGTCATGGGACAGATAAAGAGACCCAGTACTTC. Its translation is CASSHGTDKETQYF. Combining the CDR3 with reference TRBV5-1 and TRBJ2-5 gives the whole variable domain KAGVTQTPRYLIKTRGQQVTLSCSPISGHRSVSWYQQTPGQGLQFLFEYFSETQRNKGNFPGRFSGRQFSNSRSEMNVSTLELGDSALYLCASSHGTDKETQYFGPGTRLLVL.

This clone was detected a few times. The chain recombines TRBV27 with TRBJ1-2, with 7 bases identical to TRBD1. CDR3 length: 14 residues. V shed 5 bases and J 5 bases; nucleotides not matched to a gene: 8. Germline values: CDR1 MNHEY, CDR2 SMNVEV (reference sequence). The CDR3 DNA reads TGTGCCAGCAGTGCCTTACAGGGGCAATATGGCTACACCTTC. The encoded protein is CASSALQGQYGYTF.

CDR3 region: CASSLVGNMNTEAFF. In DNA form, the CDR3 reads TGTGCCAGCAGCTTAGTCGGGAACATGAACACTGAAGCTTTCTTT. The chain joins TRBV7-8 to TRBJ1-1; unclear D gene. The germline V gene encodes CDR1 SGHVS and CDR2 FQNEAQ. V was pared by 1 base and J by 0 bases, with 9 bases between. There are 15 residues in the CDR3. Looking up the rest from reference TRBV7-8 and TRBJ1-1 gives the full variable domain: GAGVSQSPRYKVAKRGQDVALRCDPISGHVSLFWYQQALGQGPEFLTYFQNEAQLDKSGLPSDRFFAERPEGSVSTLKIQRTQQEDSAVYLCASSLVGNMNTEAFFGQGTRLTVV.

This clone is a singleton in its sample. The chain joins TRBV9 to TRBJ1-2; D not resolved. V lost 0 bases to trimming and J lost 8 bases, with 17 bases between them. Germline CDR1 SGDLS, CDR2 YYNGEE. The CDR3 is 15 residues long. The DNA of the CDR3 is TGTGCCAGCAGCGTAGGTCTGGGAGTCGGTAACGGCTACACCTTC. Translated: CASSVGLGVGNGYTF.

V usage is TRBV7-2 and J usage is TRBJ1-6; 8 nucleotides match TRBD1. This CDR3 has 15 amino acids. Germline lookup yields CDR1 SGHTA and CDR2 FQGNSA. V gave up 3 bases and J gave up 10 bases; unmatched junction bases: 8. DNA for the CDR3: TGTGCCAGCAGCTTCGACGGACAGGGTGGGTCACCCCTCCACTTT. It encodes CASSFDGQGGSPLHF.

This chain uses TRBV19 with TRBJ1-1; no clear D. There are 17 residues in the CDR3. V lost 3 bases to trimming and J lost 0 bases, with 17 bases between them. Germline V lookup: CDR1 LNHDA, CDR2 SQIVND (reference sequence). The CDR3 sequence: CASSMGRRRKMNTEAFF. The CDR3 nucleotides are TGTGCCAGTAGTATGGGGAGGAGGAGAAAAATGAACACTGAAGCTTTCTTT.

CDR3 amino acids: CASSFLPGTGGGYTF. The CDR3 DNA follows: TGTGCCAGCAGTTTCCTCCCCGGGACAGGGGGCGGCTACACCTTC. The chain couples TRBV28 to TRBJ1-2, with 12 positions matching TRBD1. The CDR3 length is 15 residues. V trimming: 3 bases; J trimming: 8 bases; junction bases outside the gene matches: 7. From germline, CDR1 is MDHEN and CDR2 SYDVKM.